This record looks at one TCR beta chain sequence and its context. The antigen it binds to is not known. No much larger clone is present one base from it, and per-base qualities are unavailable. This record comes from a study of T-cell memory formation after mild COVID-19 (dated by TCRdb to 2020 to 2022). At the level of the whole study: TCR sequence clusters from the two donors were found to be largely donor specific. T-cell clones expanding and contracting after mild COVID-19 in two donors were tracked by longitudinal TCRalpha and TCRbeta repertoire sequencing. The cohort comprised two young, previously healthy adult volunteers, one female and one male. Paper-wide results and their limitations: SARS-CoV-2 specificity of the second-wave clones peaking on day 37 was not confirmed. Contracting CD4+ clones were found mainly in CM and EM memory subsets, while CD8+ clones were enriched in EMRA. From day 15 to 85, contracting clones showed balanced CD4/CD8 phenotypes, whereas a second wave of clones that expanded from day 15 to 37 leaned towards CD4+. Some responding clones were detected in pre-infection memory, which suggested that pre-existing cross-reactive memory T cells had joined the SARS-CoV-2 response. The study covered only a couple of mild cases, and larger cohorts including severe cases with pre-infection samples were considered necessary.

Ficoll-Paque density gradient centrifugation was the method used to isolate PBMCs. The reads were generated on an Illumina NovaSeq 6000. cDNA libraries for TCRalpha and TCRbeta were prepared by 5'RACE using constant-segment primers, with sample barcodes and unique molecular identifiers added. RNA was extracted from every sample with Trizol reagent. Amplification of the libraries took two PCR steps, and the second step added a second sample barcode plus Illumina TruSeq adapters. Libraries were sequenced on an Illumina NovaSeq with 2 x 150 bp paired-end reads. As for the original processing: Demultiplexing of reads and collapsing into UMI-guided consensus sequences were performed with migec v1.2.7. Using mixcr v2.1.11, UMI consensuses were aligned to TRA and TRB V and J templates and then assembled into clonotypes. A clonotype was counted as expanded or contracted only if both edgeR and NoisET called the change significant, with noise models trained on biological replicates. For edgeR calls, a false discovery rate-adjusted p below 0.01 and a log2 fold-change threshold of 1 were applied. As an exploratory analysis of dynamics, PCA with hierarchical clustering was applied to max-normalized trajectories of the 1000 most abundant clonotypes. The CD4 or CD8 phenotype of responding clones was assigned using the separately sequenced CD4+ and CD8+ repertoires. TCRdb trimmed the raw reads at Q25, called clones with MiXCR and kept productive beta chains. Records with the same CDR3 protein are collapsed into one entry carrying the most frequent genes and DNA. TCRdb, not the original authors, processed these V and J calls. The sample includes about 180,000 distinct CDR3 sequences, with less than 20% observed a single time. Clones ranked in the top ten supply 3% to 4% of the sample.

Germline trimming amounts to 7 bases on V and 3 bases on J, with 13 as the count of junction bases outside the gene matches. Taken from the germline V gene, the CDR1 and CDR2 loops are KGHDR and SFDVKD. From its cysteine to its phenylalanine, the CDR3 spans 16 amino acids. Solely the CDR3 DNA is kept, with 48 bases framed from the first base. The sequencing input was PBMCs or a T cell subset sorted from them (not recorded which). This sequence uses TRBV24-1 and TRBJ2-5; TRBD2 lines up with 7 middle nucleotides. The TCR originated in a man between 18 and 29 years old who had mild COVID-19 (a few samples of this study predate the infection). The sample titles of this study are shuffled in the database, so cell type and time point are left out; the donor was told from shared clones. CDR3 reads: CATRPRGAGPEETQYF. The DNA sequence is as follows: TGTGCCACCAGGCCCCGGGGAGCGGGACCCGAAGAGACCCAGTACTTC.